This T cell receptor (beta chain) originates from a study of blood T cell repertoires in COVID-19. The protocol was immunoSEQ multiplex PCR, while the TCRdb copy is restricted to in-frame clones and leaves out a portion. The sample consists of approximately 230,000 clones, approximately 90% of them appearing once. Germline V gene sequence: CDR1 GTSNPN, CDR2 SVGIG (reference sequence). The CDR3 is 16 amino acids. The V end lost 1 base, the J end lost 0 bases, and 10 bases lay between the germline ends. J is TRBJ1-6 and V is TRBV30; D is unclear. The clonotype comes from a woman under 40 with COVID-19, enrolled during active disease. The specimen was peripheral blood. The CDR3 DNA reads TGTGCCTGGAGTGGTCCCGTGAGCTCCTATAATTCACCCCTCCACTTT. This codes for CAWSGPVSSYNSPLHF.